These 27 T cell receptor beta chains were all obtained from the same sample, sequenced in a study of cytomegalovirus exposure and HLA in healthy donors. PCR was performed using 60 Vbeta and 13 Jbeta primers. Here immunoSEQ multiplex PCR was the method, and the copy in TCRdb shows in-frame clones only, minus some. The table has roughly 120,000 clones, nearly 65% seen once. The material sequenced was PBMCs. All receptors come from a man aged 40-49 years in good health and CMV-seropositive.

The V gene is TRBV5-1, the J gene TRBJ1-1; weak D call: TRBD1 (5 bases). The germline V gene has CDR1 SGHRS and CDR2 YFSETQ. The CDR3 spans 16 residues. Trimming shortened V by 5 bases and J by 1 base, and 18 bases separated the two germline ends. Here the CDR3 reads CASSIDTGFKNTEAFF. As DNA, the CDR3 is TGCGCCAGCAGTATCGATACAGGCTTCAAGAACACTGAAGCTTTCTTT.

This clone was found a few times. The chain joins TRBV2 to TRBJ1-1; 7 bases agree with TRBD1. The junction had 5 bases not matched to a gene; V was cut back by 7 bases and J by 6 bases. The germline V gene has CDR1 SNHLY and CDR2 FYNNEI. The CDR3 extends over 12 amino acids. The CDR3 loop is CASMAGQSEAFF. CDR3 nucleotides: TGTGCCAGCATGGCGGGACAGTCTGAAGCTTTCTTT.

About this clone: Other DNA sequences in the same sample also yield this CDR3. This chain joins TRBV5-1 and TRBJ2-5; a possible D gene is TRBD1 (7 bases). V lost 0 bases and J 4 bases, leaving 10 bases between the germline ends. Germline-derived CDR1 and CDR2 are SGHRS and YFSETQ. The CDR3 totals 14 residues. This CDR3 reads CASSLGQGGETQYF. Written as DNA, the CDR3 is TGCGCCAGCAGCTTGGGGCAGGGGGGAGAGACCCAGTACTTC.

The DNA for the CDR3 is TGTGCCAGCCGGGACAGGTATTCTGAAGCTTTCTTT. Translating gives CASRDRYSEAFF. The chain joins TRBV7-9 to TRBJ1-1; 8 bases agree with TRBD1. CDR1 SEHNR and CDR2 FQNEAQ come from the germline V gene (reference sequence). This CDR3 is 12 amino acids long. The junction had 5 bases not matched to a gene; V was cut back by 8 bases and J by 6 bases.

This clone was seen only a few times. The CDR3 region has the DNA TGTGCCAGGGTCGCAGGGAAGCACAATGAGCAGTTCTTC. It translates to CARVAGKHNEQFF. This rearrangement joins TRBV21-1 to TRBJ2-1; no check of the table's D call, TRBD1, against the DNA was made. TRBV21-1 is reported as a pseudogene. The CDR3 runs to 13 residues.

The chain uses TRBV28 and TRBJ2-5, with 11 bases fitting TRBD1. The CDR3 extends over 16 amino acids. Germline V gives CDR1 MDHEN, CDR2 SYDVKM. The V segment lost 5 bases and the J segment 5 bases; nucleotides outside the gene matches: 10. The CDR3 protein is CASSAPGTGGKETQYF. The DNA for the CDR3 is TGTGCCAGCAGTGCCCCGGGGACAGGGGGGAAGGAGACCCAGTACTTC.

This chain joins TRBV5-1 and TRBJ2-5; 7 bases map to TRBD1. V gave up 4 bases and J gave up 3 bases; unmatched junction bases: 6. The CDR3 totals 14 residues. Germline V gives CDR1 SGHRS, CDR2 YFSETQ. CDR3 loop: CASSIGQVEETQYF. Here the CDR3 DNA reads TGCGCCAGCAGCATCGGACAGGTCGAAGAGACCCAGTACTTC.

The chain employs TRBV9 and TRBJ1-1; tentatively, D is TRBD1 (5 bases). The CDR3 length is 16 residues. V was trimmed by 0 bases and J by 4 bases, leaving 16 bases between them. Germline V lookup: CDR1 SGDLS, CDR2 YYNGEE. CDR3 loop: CASSVVSSGLGTEAFF. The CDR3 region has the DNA TGTGCCAGCAGCGTAGTTTCATCAGGGCTAGGCACTGAAGCTTTCTTT.

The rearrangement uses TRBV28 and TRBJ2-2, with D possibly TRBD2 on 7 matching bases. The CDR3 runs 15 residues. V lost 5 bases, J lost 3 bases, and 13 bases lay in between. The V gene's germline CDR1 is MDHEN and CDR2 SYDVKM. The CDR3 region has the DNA TGTGCCAGCAGTCTCGTAGGGGGGGACACCGGGGAGCTGTTTTTT. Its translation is CASSLVGGDTGELFF.

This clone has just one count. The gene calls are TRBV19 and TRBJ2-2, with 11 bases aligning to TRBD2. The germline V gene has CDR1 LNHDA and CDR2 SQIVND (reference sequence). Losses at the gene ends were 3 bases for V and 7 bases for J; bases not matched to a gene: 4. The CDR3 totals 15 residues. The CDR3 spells CASSMVAGGIGELFF. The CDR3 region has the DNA TGTGCCAGTAGTATGGTAGCGGGAGGGATCGGGGAGCTGTTTTTT.

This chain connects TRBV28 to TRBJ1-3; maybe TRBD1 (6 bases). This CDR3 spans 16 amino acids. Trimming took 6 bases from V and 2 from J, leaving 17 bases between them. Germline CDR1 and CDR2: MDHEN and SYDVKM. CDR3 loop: CASSHLLAGAGNTIYF. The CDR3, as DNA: TGTGCCAGCAGCCATCTATTAGCAGGGGCTGGAAACACCATATATTTT.

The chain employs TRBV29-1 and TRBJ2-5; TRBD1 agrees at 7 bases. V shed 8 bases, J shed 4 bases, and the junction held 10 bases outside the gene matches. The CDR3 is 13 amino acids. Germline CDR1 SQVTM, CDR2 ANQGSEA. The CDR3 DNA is TGCAGCACCCGGGTAGGGGGCACAGAGACCCAGTACTTC. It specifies CSTRVGGTETQYF.

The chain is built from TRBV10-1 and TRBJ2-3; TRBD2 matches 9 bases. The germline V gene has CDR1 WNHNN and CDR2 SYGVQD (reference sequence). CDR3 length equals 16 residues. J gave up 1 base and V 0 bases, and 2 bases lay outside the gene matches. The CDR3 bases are TGCGCCAGCAGTGAGTCTAGCGGGGGTCGCACAGATACGCAGTATTTT. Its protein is CASSESSGGRTDTQYF.

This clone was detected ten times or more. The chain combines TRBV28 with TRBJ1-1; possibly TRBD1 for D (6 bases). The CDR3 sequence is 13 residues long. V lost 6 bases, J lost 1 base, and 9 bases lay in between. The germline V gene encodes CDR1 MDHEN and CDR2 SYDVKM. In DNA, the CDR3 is TGTGCCAGCAGGACAGGAAGGAACACTGAAGCTTTCTTT. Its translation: CASRTGRNTEAFF. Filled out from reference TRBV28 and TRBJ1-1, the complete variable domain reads DVKVTQSSRYLVKRTGEKVFLECVQDMDHENMFWYRQDPGLGLRLIYFSYDVKMKEKGDIPEGYSVSREKKERFSLILESASTNQTSMYLCASRTGRNTEAFFGQGTRLTVV.

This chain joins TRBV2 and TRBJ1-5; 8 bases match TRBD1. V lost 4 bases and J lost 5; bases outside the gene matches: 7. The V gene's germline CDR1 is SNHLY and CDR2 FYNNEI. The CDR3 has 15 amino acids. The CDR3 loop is CASSALAGGYQPQHF. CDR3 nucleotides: TGTGCCAGCAGTGCCTTGGCAGGGGGCTATCAGCCCCAGCATTTT.

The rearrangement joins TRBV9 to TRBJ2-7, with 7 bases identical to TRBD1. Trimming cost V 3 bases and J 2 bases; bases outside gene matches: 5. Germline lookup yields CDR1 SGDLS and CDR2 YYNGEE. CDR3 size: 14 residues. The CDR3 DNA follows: TGTGCCAGCAGCGCGGGACAGTTCACCTACGAGCAGTACTTC. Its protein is CASSAGQFTYEQYF.

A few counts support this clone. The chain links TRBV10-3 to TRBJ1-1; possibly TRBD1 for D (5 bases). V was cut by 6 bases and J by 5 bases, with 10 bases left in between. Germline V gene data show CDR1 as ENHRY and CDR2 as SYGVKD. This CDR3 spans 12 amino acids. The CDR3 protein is CAIRGVGTEAFF. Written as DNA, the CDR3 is TGTGCCATCAGAGGGGTGGGGACTGAAGCTTTCTTT.

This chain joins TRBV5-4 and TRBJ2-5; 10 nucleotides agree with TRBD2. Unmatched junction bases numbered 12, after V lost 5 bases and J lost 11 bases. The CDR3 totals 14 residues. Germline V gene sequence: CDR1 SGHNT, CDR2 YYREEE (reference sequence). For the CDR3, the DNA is TGTGCCAGCAGGCCCGGGACTAGCGACGGGGAGCAGTACTTC. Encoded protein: CASRPGTSDGEQYF.

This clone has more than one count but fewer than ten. CDR3 residues: CAISDSTTGKQETQYF. Written as DNA, the CDR3 is TGTGCCATCAGTGATTCCACGACAGGGAAACAAGAGACCCAGTACTTC. The chain is built from TRBV10-3 and TRBJ2-5; 7 nucleotides align to TRBD1. This CDR3 contains 16 residues. Germline trimming cut 3 bases from V and 2 bases from J; bases unmatched to any gene: 9. Per the germline V gene, CDR1 is ENHRY and CDR2 is SYGVKD.

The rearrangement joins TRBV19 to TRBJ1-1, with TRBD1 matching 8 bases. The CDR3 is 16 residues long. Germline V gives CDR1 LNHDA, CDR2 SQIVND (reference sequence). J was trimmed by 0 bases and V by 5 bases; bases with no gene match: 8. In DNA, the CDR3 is TGTGCCAGTAGTCCCGGGACAGGCGACGTGAACACTGAAGCTTTCTTT. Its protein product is CASSPGTGDVNTEAFF.

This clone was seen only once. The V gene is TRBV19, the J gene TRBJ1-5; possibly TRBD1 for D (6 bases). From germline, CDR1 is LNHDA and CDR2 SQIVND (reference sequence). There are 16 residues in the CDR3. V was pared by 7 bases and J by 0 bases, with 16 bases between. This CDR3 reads CASTSQGLNSNQPQHF. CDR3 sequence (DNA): TGTGCCAGTACCAGCCAGGGGCTGAATAGCAATCAGCCCCAGCATTTT.

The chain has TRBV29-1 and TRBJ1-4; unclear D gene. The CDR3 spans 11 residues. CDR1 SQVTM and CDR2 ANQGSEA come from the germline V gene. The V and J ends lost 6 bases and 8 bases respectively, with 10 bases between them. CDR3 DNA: TGCAGCGTGGGTGACTCCGAAAAACTGTTTTTT. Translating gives CSVGDSEKLFF.

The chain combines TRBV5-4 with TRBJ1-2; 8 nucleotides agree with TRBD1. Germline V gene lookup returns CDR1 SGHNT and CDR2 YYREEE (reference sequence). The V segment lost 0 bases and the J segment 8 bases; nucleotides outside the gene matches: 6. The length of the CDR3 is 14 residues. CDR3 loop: CASSLVDRAGGYTF. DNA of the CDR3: TGTGCCAGCAGCTTGGTGGACAGGGCGGGCGGCTACACCTTC.

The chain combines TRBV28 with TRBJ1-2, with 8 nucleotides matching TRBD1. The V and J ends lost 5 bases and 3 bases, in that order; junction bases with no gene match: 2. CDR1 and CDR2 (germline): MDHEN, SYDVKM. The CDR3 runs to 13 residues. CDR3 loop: CASSLTGDYGYTF. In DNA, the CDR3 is TGTGCCAGCAGTCTGACAGGGGACTATGGCTACACCTTC.

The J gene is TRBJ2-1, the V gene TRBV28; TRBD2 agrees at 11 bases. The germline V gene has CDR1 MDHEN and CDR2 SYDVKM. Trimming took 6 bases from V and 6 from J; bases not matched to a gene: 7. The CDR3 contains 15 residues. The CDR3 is CASSRTSGRGNEQFF. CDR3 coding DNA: TGTGCCAGCAGCCGAACTAGCGGGAGAGGCAATGAGCAGTTCTTC.

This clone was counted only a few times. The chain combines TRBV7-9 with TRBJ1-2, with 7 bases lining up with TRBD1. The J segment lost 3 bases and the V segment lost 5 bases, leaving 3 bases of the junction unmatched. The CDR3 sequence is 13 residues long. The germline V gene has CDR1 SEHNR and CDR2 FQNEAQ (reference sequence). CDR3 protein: CASSLTGHYGYTF. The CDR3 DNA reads TGTGCCAGCAGCCTGACAGGGCACTATGGCTACACCTTC.

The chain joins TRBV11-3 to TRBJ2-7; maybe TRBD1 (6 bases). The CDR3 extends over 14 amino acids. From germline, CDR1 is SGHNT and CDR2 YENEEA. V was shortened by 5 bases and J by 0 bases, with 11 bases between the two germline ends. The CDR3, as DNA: TGTGCCAGCAGCCCCCGGGACACCTCCTACGAGCAGTACTTC. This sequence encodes CASSPRDTSYEQYF.